These T cell receptor beta chains were read from a single sample in a study of cytomegalovirus exposure and HLA in healthy donors. TCRdb keeps only in-frame clones here, not all; method: immunoSEQ multiplex PCR. The data hold approximately 200,000 clones, with around 74% observed a single time. The specimen sequenced was PBMCs. Receptors were obtained from a girl aged 5-17 years in good health and CMV-seropositive. Each CDR3 is given with its conserved first and last residue.

V gene	J gene	CDR3 protein
TRBV9	TRBJ2-2	CASSPGLAGIKNTGELFF
TRBV6-5	TRBJ1-2	CASSVDSNYGYTF
TRBV6-6	TRBJ2-3	CASRPGQGADTQYF
TRBV6-5	TRBJ2-4	CASSTLSGNIQYF
TRBV13	TRBJ1-2	CASSSRDSGLYGYTF
TRBV10-2	TRBJ1-1	CASSESTDRVVNTEAFF
TRBV7-8	TRBJ2-3	CASSLDWGGGTDTQYF
TRBV30	TRBJ2-7	CAWSGTGTYEQYF
TRBV7-8	TRBJ1-3	CASSRRSDRVGNTIYF
TRBV6-1	TRBJ1-5	CASSEAGVSQPQHF
TRBV10-3	TRBJ1-6	CAISEDRSGSPLHF
TRBV29-1	TRBJ2-3	CSAERGRGDTQYF
TRBV4-2	TRBJ2-3	CASSRRGARADTQYF
TRBV2	TRBJ2-6	CASPSGGPSGANVLTF
TRBV19	TRBJ2-1	CASSIVLVNNEQFF
TRBV12-5	TRBJ2-7	CASGLVLRGLAGETHEQYF
TRBV29-1	TRBJ1-2	CSGSTGTNYGYTF
TRBV9	TRBJ2-2	CASRGLANTGELFF
TRBV2	TRBJ2-5	CASSSDRRYQETQYF
TRBV15	TRBJ2-1	CATSFDTSYNEQFF
TRBV13	TRBJ2-3	CASSLGFYDTQYF
TRBV18	TRBJ1-5	CASSLSTGDNQPQHF
TRBV29-1	TRBJ1-3	CSVEDLQGANSGNTIYF
TRBV25-1	TRBJ2-2	CASSEPRVNTGELFF
TRBV6-5	TRBJ2-5	CATTSVGGLQETQYF
TRBV9	TRBJ1-3	CASSAIQVASGNTIYF
TRBV13	TRBJ2-7	CASSSYRDYRINSSYEQYF
TRBV2	TRBJ1-1	CASSPGTGEAFF
TRBV6-6	TRBJ1-5	CASSYRQGHQPQHF
TRBV5-6	TRBJ1-3	CASSSGQPGNTIYF
TRBV19	TRBJ2-1	CASSMGGTKGGSVEQFF
TRBV6-5	TRBJ1-5	CASSYSASNQPQHF
TRBV6-1	TRBJ1-1	CASSSRGRDRTEAFF
TRBV4-1	TRBJ1-1	CASSQDPGGSNTEAFF
TRBV4-3	TRBJ2-5	CASSQDSLAVETQYF
TRBV4-1	TRBJ2-7	CASSRPVSGGPDEQYF
TRBV10-3	TRBJ2-7	CAIALPAGTSYEQYF
TRBV11-2	TRBJ2-1	CASSLGLATYNEQFF
TRBV4-1	TRBJ2-1	CASSPGGGAGYNEQFF
TRBV15	TRBJ2-7	CATRQTGGYEQYF
TRBV11-3	TRBJ2-1	CASSLATGLAGAQDYNEQFF
TRBV2	TRBJ1-6	CASSALVYDNSPLHF
TRBV29-1	TRBJ2-3	CGLGGGTDTQYF
TRBV2	TRBJ2-5	CASSENLGGQETQYF
TRBV27	TRBJ2-6	CASSLWTDRDSGANVLTF
TRBV7-4	TRBJ2-1	CASSSGTSGNNEQFF
TRBV19	TRBJ1-6	CASSIEDGGNSPLHF
TRBV11-2	TRBJ2-1	CASGNSGGAYNEQFF
TRBV7-9	TRBJ2-3	CASSSTRGGHYTQYF
TRBV5-6	TRBJ1-6	CASSLAGRGKDSPLHF
TRBV2	TRBJ1-1	CASSESGSTEAFF
TRBV11-2	TRBJ2-5	CASSFLSGGPGETQYF
TRBV7-2	TRBJ2-6	CASSEQIRSGANVLTF
TRBV19	TRBJ2-3	CASARLAGVTDTQYF
TRBV18	TRBJ2-2	CASSPGQGNTGELFF
TRBV4-3	TRBJ1-1	CASSPADGDRGTFF
TRBV29-1	TRBJ1-2	CSVGTGGAHGYTF
TRBV4-1	TRBJ1-5	CASSQAGGYNQPQHF